The T cell receptor beta chain described here comes from a study of cytomegalovirus exposure and HLA in healthy donors. This PCR relied on a set of 60 Vbeta primers and 13 Jbeta primers. TCRdb's table, derived via immunoSEQ multiplex PCR, lists solely in-frame clones and lacks some. The sample has 80,000 to 95,000 clones, less than 70% seen once; the top ten hold 2% to 2.5%. This clone showed up just a few times. The length of the CDR3 is 14 residues. Germline-derived CDR1 and CDR2 are SGDLS and YYNGEE. With 4 bases removed from V and 4 bases from J, the gap between germline ends came to 14 bases. This receptor was identified in a human donor in good health. The specimen sequenced was PBMCs. The chain joins TRBV9 to TRBJ1-1, with D perhaps TRBD1 (5 bases). CDR3 bases: TGTGCCAGCAGCCCTAGATGGGGGGGCACTGAAGCTTTCTTT. Translated: CASSPRWGGTEAFF.